This paragraph reports one T cell receptor beta chain. Its specificity is not known. The sample comes from a study of T cell responses to AZD1222 COVID-19 vaccine. Notes on the study in general: In a largely white British group with more females than males, clonal diversity was possibly underestimated. Just a handful of AZD1222 recipients were seropositive at baseline. The study found vaccine-associated CD4 TCRs spanning spike, dominant at 160-218 and 743-854.

It was second doses at about 4 or about 12 weeks that were pooled. CDR1 is SGDLS, CDR2 YYNGEE, per germline. Trimming pared 0 bases from V and 7 bases from J, leaving 13 bases between. The CDR3 runs to 14 residues. TCRdb keeps only in-frame clones here, not all; method: immunoSEQ multiplex PCR. Of roughly 140,000 clones in the sample, 90% are singletons; the top ten hold 1.5% to 2%. This sequence was found in an adult who received the AZD1222 COVID-19 vaccine. The sample consisted of peripheral blood, taken 28 days after the second AZD1222 dose. This chain joins TRBV9 and TRBJ1-2, with D possibly being TRBD1 (5 bases). As DNA, the CDR3 is TGTGCCAGCAGCGTAGTGCTGGGGGAGGGTGGCTACACCTTC. This codes for CASSVVLGEGGYTF.